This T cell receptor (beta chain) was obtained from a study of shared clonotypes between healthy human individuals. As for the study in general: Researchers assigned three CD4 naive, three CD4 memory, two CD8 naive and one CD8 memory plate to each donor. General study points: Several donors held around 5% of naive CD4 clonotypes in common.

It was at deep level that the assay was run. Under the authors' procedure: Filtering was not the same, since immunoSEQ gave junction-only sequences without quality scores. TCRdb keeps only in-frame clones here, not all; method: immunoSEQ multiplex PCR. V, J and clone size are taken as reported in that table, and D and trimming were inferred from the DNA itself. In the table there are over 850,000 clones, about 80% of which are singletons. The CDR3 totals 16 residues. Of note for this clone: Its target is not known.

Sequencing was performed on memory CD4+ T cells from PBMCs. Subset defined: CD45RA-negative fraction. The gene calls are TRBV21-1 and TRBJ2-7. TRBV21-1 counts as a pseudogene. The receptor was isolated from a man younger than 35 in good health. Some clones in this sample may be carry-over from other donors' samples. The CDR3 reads CASSKGRAPLSYEQYF. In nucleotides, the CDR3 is TGTGCCAGCAGCAAAGGACGGGCACCACTGTCCTACGAGCAGTACTTC.